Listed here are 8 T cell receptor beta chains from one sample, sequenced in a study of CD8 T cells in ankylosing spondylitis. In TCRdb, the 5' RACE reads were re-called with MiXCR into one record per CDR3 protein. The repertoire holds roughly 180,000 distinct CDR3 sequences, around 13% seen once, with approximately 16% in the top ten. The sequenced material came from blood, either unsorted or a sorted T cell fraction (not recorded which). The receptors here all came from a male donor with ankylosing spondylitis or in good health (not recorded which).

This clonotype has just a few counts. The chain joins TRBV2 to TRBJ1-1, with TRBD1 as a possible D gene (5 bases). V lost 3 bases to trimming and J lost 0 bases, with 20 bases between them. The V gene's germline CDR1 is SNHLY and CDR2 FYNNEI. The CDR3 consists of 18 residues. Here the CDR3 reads CASSDRGQTATMNTEAFF. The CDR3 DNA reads TGTGCCAGCAGTGATCGAGGGCAGACAGCTACAATGAACACTGAAGCTTTCTTT.

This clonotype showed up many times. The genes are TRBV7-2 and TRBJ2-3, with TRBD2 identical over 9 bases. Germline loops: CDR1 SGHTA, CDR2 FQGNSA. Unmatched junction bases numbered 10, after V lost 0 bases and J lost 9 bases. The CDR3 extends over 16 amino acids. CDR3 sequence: CASSLAGGGALGTQYF. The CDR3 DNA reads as TGTGCCAGCAGCTTAGCGGGCGGGGGGGCCCTAGGGACGCAGTATTTT.

CDR3: CASSRRVGNTIYF. CDR3 DNA sequence: TGTGCCAGCAGCCGGAGGGTTGGAAACACCATATATTTT. This chain uses TRBV27 with TRBJ1-3; D call uncertain. The CDR3 runs to 13 residues. Trimming removed 6 bases at V and 3 bases at J, with 9 bases between. The germline CDR1 and CDR2 sequences are MNHEY and SMNVEV (reference sequence).

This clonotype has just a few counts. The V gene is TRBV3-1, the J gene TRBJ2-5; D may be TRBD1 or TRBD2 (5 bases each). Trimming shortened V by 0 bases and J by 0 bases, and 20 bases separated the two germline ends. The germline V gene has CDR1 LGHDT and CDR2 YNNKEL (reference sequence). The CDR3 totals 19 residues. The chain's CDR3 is CASSQDRDGLKGYQETQYF. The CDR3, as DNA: TGTGCCAGCAGCCAAGATCGGGATGGACTGAAGGGGTACCAAGAGACCCAGTACTTC.

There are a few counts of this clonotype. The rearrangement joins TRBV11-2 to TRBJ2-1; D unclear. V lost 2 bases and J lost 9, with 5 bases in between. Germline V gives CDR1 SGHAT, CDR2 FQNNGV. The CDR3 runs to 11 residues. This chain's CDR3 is CASSLFGEQFF. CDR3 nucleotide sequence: TGTGCCAGCAGCTTATTCGGTGAGCAGTTCTTC.

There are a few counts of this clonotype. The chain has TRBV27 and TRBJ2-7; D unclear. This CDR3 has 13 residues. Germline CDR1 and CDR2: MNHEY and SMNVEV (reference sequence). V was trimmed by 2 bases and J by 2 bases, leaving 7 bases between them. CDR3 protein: CASSLRRPYEQYF. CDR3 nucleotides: TGTGCCAGCAGTTTACGCAGGCCCTACGAGCAGTACTTC.

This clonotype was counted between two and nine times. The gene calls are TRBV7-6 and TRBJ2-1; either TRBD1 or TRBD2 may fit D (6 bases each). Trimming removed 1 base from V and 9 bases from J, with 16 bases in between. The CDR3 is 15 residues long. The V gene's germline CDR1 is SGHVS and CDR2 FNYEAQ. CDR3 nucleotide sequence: TGTGCCAGCAGCTTAGGAGAAGAAGGGGGGAGTGAGCAGTTCTTC. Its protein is CASSLGEEGGSEQFF. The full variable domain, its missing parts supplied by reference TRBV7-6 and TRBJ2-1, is GAGVSQSPRYKVTKRGQDVALRCDPISGHVSLYWYRQALGQGPEFLTYFNYEAQQDKSGLPNDRFSAERPEGSISTLTIQRTEQRDSAMYRCASSLGEEGGSEQFFGPGTRLTVL.

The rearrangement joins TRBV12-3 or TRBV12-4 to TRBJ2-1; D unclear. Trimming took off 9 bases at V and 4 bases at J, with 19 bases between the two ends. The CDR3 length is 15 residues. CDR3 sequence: CASRSPMGNYNEQFF. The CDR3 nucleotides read TGTGCCAGTAGAAGCCCTATGGGGAATTACAATGAGCAGTTCTTC.